The entry below gives a single T cell receptor (beta chain) sequence along with its context. What it binds is unknown. J lost 6 bases, V lost 7 bases, and 13 bases had no gene match. The CDR3 covers 14 residues. Germline V gives CDR1 SQVTM, CDR2 ANQGSEA. 13 Jbeta primers and 60 Vbeta primers were used for the PCR. The assay was immunoSEQ multiplex PCR, and TCRdb's table has in-frame clones only and misses some. The data show 77,000 or so clones, with about 71% seen just once and around 7% held by the top ten. This entry belongs to a study of cytomegalovirus exposure and HLA in healthy donors. Study-wide context: In an early release, HLA-typed donors contributed 75 million to 85 million unique TCR sequences.

Broader study findings: Researchers reported in a later analysis that a missense DCLRE1C variant was tied to TCR beta V- and J-gene trimming. Earlier findings revealed that most TCR beta V segments proved productive either about 90% or about 30% of the time. Despite most TCR sequences being rare, some public TCRs occurred in many donors.

The source material was PBMCs. The chain employs TRBV29-1 and TRBJ1-1, with TRBD1 matching over 8 bases. The TCR originated in a woman in her thirties or forties in good health and CMV-seronegative. CDR3 region: CSASTTGGWAEAFF. The CDR3 DNA sequence: TGCAGCGCCTCGACCACAGGGGGTTGGGCTGAAGCTTTCTTT.